These 21 T cell receptor beta chains share one sample of origin, sequenced in a study of identical twins. TCRdb ran MiXCR on the 5' RACE reads and lists one entry per CDR3 protein. The sample has 430,000 or so distinct CDR3 sequences; 20% to 25% are singletons. The same specimen was also included in a second study, on T cells expressing NK-cell markers.

Sequencing was performed on CD4+ T cells sorted from blood. Every receptor here comes from a woman between 18 and 30 years old in good health.

This clonotype was seen many times. The junction differs from germline at one of its ends, possibly a read error. V usage is TRBV7-9 and J usage is TRBJ1-2; 7 nucleotides agree with TRBD1. Germline CDR1 SEHNR, CDR2 FQNEAQ (reference sequence). The CDR3 length is 13 residues. The CDR3 loop reads CASSFAGTALPIF. The CDR3, as DNA: TGTGCCAGCAGCTTTGCGGGGACAGCTTTACCAATCTTC.

The chain combines TRBV5-1 with TRBJ1-2, with TRBD1 matching over 10 bases. Germline CDR1 reads SGHRS; CDR2 reads YFSETQ. J lost 10 bases, V lost 3 bases, and 6 bases had no gene match. The CDR3 sequence is 13 residues long. This CDR3 is CASSWDRGMIYTF. The CDR3 DNA follows: TGCGCCAGCAGCTGGGACAGGGGAATGATCTACACCTTC.

A single count supports this clonotype. Written as DNA, the CDR3 is TGCAGTGCTAGAGGTGCTAGCGGCACCGGGGAGCTGTTTTTT. Its translation is CSARGASGTGELFF. The chain carries TRBV20-1 and TRBJ2-2; 7 nucleotides align to TRBD2. The CDR3 covers 14 residues. Trimming cost V 1 base and J 4 bases; bases outside gene matches: 3. CDR1 DFQATT and CDR2 SNEGSKA come from the germline V gene (reference sequence).

The J gene is TRBJ2-5, the V gene TRBV3-1; 8 bases fit TRBD2. Per the germline V gene, CDR1 is LGHDT and CDR2 is YNNKEL (reference sequence). V trimming: 4 bases; J trimming: 6 bases; junction bases outside the gene matches: 4. CDR3 length: 13 residues. The CDR3 protein is CASSLRGGKTQYF. The CDR3, as DNA: TGTGCCAGCAGCCTTCGCGGGGGGAAGACCCAGTACTTC.

The sample holds a few counts of this clonotype. V usage is TRBV9 and J usage is TRBJ2-1; D might be TRBD1 (6 bases). Per the germline V gene, CDR1 is SGDLS and CDR2 is YYNGEE. V dropped 4 bases and J dropped 4 bases, with 9 bases sitting between them. The CDR3 sequence is 13 residues long. The CDR3 region is CASSTGQYNEQFF. The CDR3 DNA is TGTGCCAGCAGCACAGGACAGTACAATGAGCAGTTCTTC.

The chain combines TRBV21-1 with TRBJ2-5. TRBV21-1 is a pseudogene segment. This CDR3 has 17 residues. The CDR3: CASSTHITNYQLETQYF. Written as DNA, the CDR3 is TGTGCCAGCAGCACCCACATCACTAACTACCAATTAGAGACCCAGTACTTC.

The table lists this clonotype with a few counts. This chain uses TRBV6-2 or TRBV6-3 with TRBJ2-1; 7 nucleotides agree with TRBD1. The CDR3 is 11 amino acids. Losses at the gene ends were 4 bases for V and 13 bases for J; bases not matched to a gene: 4. The germline V gene encodes CDR1 MNHEY and CDR2 SVGEGT. The CDR3 loop reads CASSFRDRQFF. DNA for the CDR3: TGTGCCAGCAGTTTTCGGGACAGACAGTTCTTC.

This clonotype was found a few times. A junction end diverges from the germline sequence, so it may reflect a read error. V is TRBV6-5 and J is TRBJ2-2, with 8 nucleotides matching TRBD1. The CDR3 covers 17 residues. The germline gives CDR1 MNHEY, CDR2 SVGAGI. The CDR3 nucleotides are TGTGCCAGCAGTTACCTCCCTGGGACAGGCAACATCGGGGAGCTGTTTTTT. It specifies CASSYLPGTGNIGELFF.

The V call is TRBV6-2 or TRBV6-3, the J call TRBJ2-2; D gene uncertain. CDR1 is MNHEY, CDR2 SVGEGT, per germline. There are 12 residues in the CDR3. V lost 5 bases, J lost 6 bases, and 7 bases lay in between. The CDR3 sequence: CASSRWAGELFF. CDR3 coding DNA: TGTGCCAGCAGTCGGTGGGCCGGGGAGCTGTTTTTT.

The genes are TRBV29-1 and TRBJ2-7; 7 bases agree with TRBD2. With V trimmed by 4 bases and J by 5 bases, 14 bases remained unmatched. The CDR3 contains 15 residues. CDR1 is SQVTM, CDR2 ANQGSEA, per germline. CDR3 bases: TGCAGCGTTGGCCCCTTAATTAGCGGGTCTAACGAGCAGTACTTC. Amino acids: CSVGPLISGSNEQYF.

The table lists this clonotype with many counts. The rearrangement links TRBV5-1 to TRBJ2-5; D is possibly TRBD2 (5 bases). Trimming stripped 4 bases from V and 6 bases from J, with 19 bases between. The CDR3 contains 15 residues. CDR1 and CDR2 (germline): SGHRS, YFSETQ. CDR3 residues: CASSPGLRTEKTQYF. The CDR3 nucleotides are TGCGCCAGCAGCCCCGGACTCCGCACTGAGAAGACCCAGTACTTC.

The rearrangement uses TRBV6-2 or TRBV6-3 and TRBJ2-3; D gene uncertain. Germline-derived CDR1 and CDR2 are MNHEY and SVGEGT. Trimming cost V 6 bases and J 3 bases, with 7 bases left between them. The CDR3 length is 12 residues. DNA for the CDR3: TGTGCCAGCAGGTTTAGTACAGATACGCAGTATTTT. Translating gives CASRFSTDTQYF.

The CDR3 here is CSLRVGDGYTF. CDR3 sequence (DNA): TGCAGTCTTAGGGTGGGGGACGGCTACACCTTC. The rearrangement links TRBV20-1 to TRBJ1-2; D is possibly TRBD1 (5 bases). CDR1 DFQATT and CDR2 SNEGSKA come from the germline V gene (reference sequence). V was pared by 8 bases and J by 8 bases, with 15 bases between. There are 11 residues in the CDR3.

This clonotype was found a few times. The rearrangement links TRBV18 to TRBJ1-5; a possible D gene is TRBD1 (5 bases). V gave up 3 bases and J gave up 8 bases, with 11 bases separating them. The CDR3 extends over 13 amino acids. Per the germline V gene, CDR1 is KGHSH and CDR2 is LQKENI. The CDR3 DNA reads TGTGCCAGCTCACCCGACAGAATAGAGCCCCAGCATTTT. Translating gives CASSPDRIEPQHF. Variable domain in full (rest from reference TRBV18 and TRBJ1-5): NAGVMQNPRHLVRRRGQEARLRCSPMKGHSHVYWYRQLPEEGLKFMVYLQKENIIDESGMPKERFSAEFPKEGPSILRIQQVVRGDSAAYFCASSPDRIEPQHFGDGTRLSIL.

The chain links TRBV6-5 to TRBJ2-2, with D tentatively TRBD2 (6 bases). Trimming cost V 0 bases and J 5 bases, with 13 bases left between them. The CDR3 length is 16 residues. Germline assignment: CDR1 MNHEY and CDR2 SVGAGI. The CDR3 sequence is CASSYSGRRVTGELFF. DNA for the CDR3: TGTGCCAGCAGTTACTCGGGTCGGAGGGTAACCGGGGAGCTGTTTTTT.

The sample holds a few counts of this clonotype. This chain links TRBV3-1 with TRBJ2-7; 10 bases fit TRBD1. V gave up 5 bases and J gave up 4 bases; unmatched junction bases: 5. The CDR3 loop spans 14 amino acids. Germline CDR1 reads LGHDT; CDR2 reads YNNKEL (reference sequence). The CDR3 region is CASSTDRGRYEQYF. CDR3 coding DNA: TGTGCCAGCAGCACCGACAGGGGGCGTTACGAGCAGTACTTC.

The chain joins TRBV12-3 or TRBV12-4 to TRBJ2-5, with 8 bases fitting TRBD1. The CDR3 is 15 amino acids. V trimming: 6 bases; J trimming: 6 bases; junction bases outside the gene matches: 12. DNA for the CDR3: TGTGCCAGCAGATTTGTTGGACAGGGTGCGAAGACCCAGTACTTC. It specifies CASRFVGQGAKTQYF.

CDR3 sequence (DNA): TGTGCCAGCAGTAGGATCATGAACACTGAAGCTTTCTTT. This codes for CASSRIMNTEAFF. The chain combines TRBV12-3 or TRBV12-4 with TRBJ1-1; no clear D gene. Trimming took 5 bases from V and 0 from J, leaving 7 bases between them. The CDR3 is 13 residues long.

The chain couples TRBV4-3 to TRBJ2-7; D is uncertain. Germline CDR1 LGHNA, CDR2 YSLEER. This CDR3 is 14 amino acids long. V gave up 0 bases and J gave up 5 bases, with 11 bases separating them. CDR3 DNA sequence: TGCGCCAGCAGCCAAGACCCTAGTCGGGACGAGCAGTACTTC. It specifies CASSQDPSRDEQYF.

V and J are TRBV19 and TRBJ2-1; 7 nucleotides align to TRBD2. The length of the CDR3 is 13 residues. Germline V CDR1 and CDR2: LNHDA, SQIVND (reference sequence). Trimming took 8 bases from V and 9 from J; bases not matched to a gene: 10. The DNA for the CDR3 is TGTGCCAGTTTGGCGGGAGATCGGGGTGAGCAGTTCTTC. Protein sequence: CASLAGDRGEQFF.

The rearrangement uses TRBV21-1 and TRBJ2-1; TRBD1, the table's D call, lacks a check against the DNA. TRBV21-1 is classified as a pseudogene. This CDR3 has 16 amino acids. The CDR3 here is CASSKPLTGSGNEQFF. The CDR3 nucleotides read TGTGCCAGCAGCAAGCCTTTGACAGGGAGTGGCAATGAGCAGTTCTTC.